This TCR beta chain stems from a study of blood T cell repertoires in COVID-19. About the research overall: COVID-19 samples collected from the United States, Italy and Spain covered acute and convalescent phases. From T cells, B-cell-depleted T cells, or PBMCs came the material, which was cDNA or gDNA.

In this sample, this clone turned up many times. Germline lookup yields CDR1 LGHDT and CDR2 YNNKEL (reference sequence). Trimming removed 4 bases at V and 10 bases at J, with 16 bases between. CDR3 length: 13 residues. Measured with immunoSEQ multiplex PCR; TCRdb has only the in-frame clones, and not every one. The data contain almost 65,000 clones, roughly 85% of them singletons. This chain links TRBV3-1 (or the pseudogene TRBV3-2) with TRBJ1-1, with no clear D. The source of this sequence is a woman aged 55 to 70 with COVID-19, enrolled during active disease. Sequencing was performed on peripheral blood. The CDR3 DNA sequence: TGTGCCAGCAGCCCCGCCGCGGGTTTCGCAGCTTTCTTT. Protein sequence: CASSPAAGFAAFF.